This T cell receptor (beta chain) was sequenced in a study of T-cell reconstitution after alpha-beta-depleted transplantation in children. As it was prepared, the TCRbeta library received unique molecular identifiers. TCRdb recomputed calls from the PCR reads with MiXCR, one row per CDR3 protein. The profile shows 240,000 or so distinct CDR3 sequences, 12% of them singletons. This clonotype was detected only a few times. The V gene's germline CDR1 is SGHVS and CDR2 FNYEAQ. V was pared by 5 bases and J by 4 bases, with 4 bases of the junction left unmatched. The CDR3 sequence is 13 residues long. This TCR was recovered from a human donor who donated a stem cell graft to a child with acute lymphoblastic leukemia. The rearrangement uses TRBV7-6 and TRBJ2-5, with 7 bases fitting TRBD2. The material sequenced was PBMCs from the stem cell graft donor, taken from the stem cell graft. The CDR3 is CASSKSSGETQYF. In DNA, the CDR3 is TGTGCCAGCAGCAAGTCTAGCGGAGAGACCCAGTACTTC.